What follows describes a single T cell receptor (beta chain). What it binds is unknown. The entry originates in a study of siplizumab effects on memory and regulatory T cells. Study conclusions and caveats: Siplizumab significantly reduced alloreactive sequences traceable to unstimulated CD4+ memory cells. Researchers could not give a naive or memory phenotype to roughly 75-97% of proliferating CD4+ or CD8+ clones.

Assayed TCR templates numbered roughly 100,000 for each sample. Repertoires were generated with immunoSEQ multiplex PCR, while TCRdb's copy carries only in-frame clones and drops some. The profile shows fewer than 8,000 clones, less than 75% of them singletons. The sequence derives from a human donor in good health. The material sequenced was effector memory CD8+ T cells sorted from blood. As to subset: unstimulated CD8+ effector memory T cells.

The CDR3 region is CASSLATGVGYEQYF. As DNA, the CDR3 is TGCGCCAGCAGCTTGGCTACGGGCGTTGGGTACGAGCAGTACTTC. This chain joins TRBV5-1 and TRBJ2-5; D uncertain. The DNA end favors TRBJ2-7, so the J call may be wrong. The length of the CDR3 is 15 residues. Germline V gene lookup returns CDR1 SGHRS and CDR2 YFSETQ.